A selection of T cell receptor beta chains follows, all from one sample in a study of T cells in Graves' hyperthyroidism and ophthalmopathy. One entry per CDR3 protein, called by TCRdb with MiXCR from the multiplex PCR reads. The data hold around 340,000 distinct CDR3 sequences, with approximately 17% observed a single time. The specimen sequenced was blood. The receptor set was obtained from a woman in her thirties with Graves' hyperthyroidism that later progressed to Graves' ophthalmopathy. The CDR3 runs from the conserved cysteine through the conserved F or W. A D gene is named only where the DNA matches it firmly. Clone size is given for some rows only: seen once, a few or many times, or a class if the clone is expanded.

V gene: TRBV11-2
J gene: TRBJ1-3
clone size: many
D gene: NA
CDR3 DNA: TGTGCCAGCAGCCCAGTGGCGACTGGGGGAAACACCATATATTTT
CDR3 protein: CASSPVATGGNTIYF

V gene: TRBV6-2/TRBV6-3
J gene: TRBJ2-3
clone size: many
D gene: NA
CDR3 DNA: TGTGCCAGCAGTTGGTCGGAGGATACGCAGTATTTT
CDR3 protein: CASSWSEDTQYF

V gene: TRBV15
J gene: TRBJ1-2
clone size: NA
D gene: TRBD1
CDR3 DNA: TGTGCCACCAGCAGGACAGGGTTGCTCTATGGCTACACCTTC
CDR3 protein: CATSRTGLLYGYTF

V gene: TRBV3-1
J gene: TRBJ2-3
clone size: NA
D gene: NA
CDR3 DNA: TGTGCCAGCAGCCTCTCGGATATGGCGGCCCCCTCAGATACGCAGTATTTT
CDR3 protein: CASSLSDMAAPSDTQYF

V gene: TRBV11-3
J gene: TRBJ2-2
clone size: few
D gene: NA
CDR3 DNA: TGTGCCAGCAGCTTGAGAACAGGTTTCCCCGGAGGGGAGCTGTTTTTT
CDR3 protein: CASSLRTGFPGGELFF

V gene: TRBV12-3/TRBV12-4
J gene: TRBJ1-5
clone size: many
D gene: NA
CDR3 DNA: TGTGCCAGCAGTCCCCTGGGGAATAGCAATCAGCCCCAGCATTTT
CDR3 protein: CASSPLGNSNQPQHF

V gene: TRBV7-2
J gene: TRBJ2-3
clone size: NA
D gene: TRBD2
CDR3 DNA: TGTGCCAGCAGGCTAGCGGGAGGTAGAGATACGCAGTATTTT
CDR3 protein: CASRLAGGRDTQYF

V gene: TRBV12-3/TRBV12-4
J gene: TRBJ2-7
clone size: NA
D gene: NA
CDR3 DNA: TGTGCCAGCAGTCAGACCGGGATCCTTTCCTACGAGCAGTACTTC
CDR3 protein: CASSQTGILSYEQYF

V gene: TRBV2
J gene: TRBJ2-7
clone size: many
D gene: NA
CDR3 DNA: TGTGCCAGCAGTAACCCACAGGGTCTCGAGCAGTACTTC
CDR3 protein: CASSNPQGLEQYF

V gene: TRBV29-1
J gene: TRBJ2-3
clone size: few
D gene: TRBD1
CDR3 DNA: TGCAGCGTGCCGGGACAGGGGAACACAGATACGCAGTATTTT
CDR3 protein: CSVPGQGNTDTQYF

V gene: TRBV10-1
J gene: TRBJ1-6
clone size: many
D gene: NA
CDR3 DNA: TGCGCCAGCAGTGAGTCCTCCGGGTCACCCCTCCACTTT
CDR3 protein: CASSESSGSPLHF

V gene: TRBV20-1
J gene: TRBJ1-4
clone size: many
D gene: NA
CDR3 DNA: TGCAGTGCCGGGCGACAGGACCTTAATGAAAAACTGTTTTTT
CDR3 protein: CSAGRQDLNEKLFF

V gene: TRBV28
J gene: TRBJ2-5
clone size: many
D gene: NA
CDR3 DNA: TGTGCCAGCAGTTTTGAGGGTATCAGGGTAGAGACCCAGTACTTC
CDR3 protein: CASSFEGIRVETQYF

V gene: TRBV2
J gene: TRBJ1-2
clone size: many
D gene: NA
CDR3 DNA: TGTGCCAGCAGTGAAGGACGGGGGAACTATGGCTACACCTTC
CDR3 protein: CASSEGRGNYGYTF

V gene: TRBV28
J gene: TRBJ2-2
clone size: many
D gene: NA
CDR3 DNA: TGTGCCAGCAGTCCCCGTCGGACTACCCCGAACACCGGGGAGCTGTTTTTT
CDR3 protein: CASSPRRTTPNTGELFF

V gene: TRBV2
J gene: TRBJ1-6
clone size: NA
D gene: NA
CDR3 DNA: TGTGCCAGCAGTGAACATGACTCACCCCTCCACTTT
CDR3 protein: CASSEHDSPLHF

V gene: TRBV27
J gene: TRBJ2-3
clone size: many
D gene: NA
CDR3 DNA: TGTGCCAGCAGTGTCAATAGTCCGGATACGCAGTATTTT
CDR3 protein: CASSVNSPDTQYF

V gene: TRBV10-2
J gene: TRBJ2-7
clone size: many
D gene: NA
CDR3 DNA: TGCGCCAGCAGTGACCTCCAGAGCTACGAGCAGTACTTC
CDR3 protein: CASSDLQSYEQYF

V gene: TRBV2
J gene: TRBJ1-3
clone size: many
D gene: NA
CDR3 DNA: TGTGCCAGCAGTGTAAGCTCCAGGGCTGGAAACACCATATATTTT
CDR3 protein: CASSVSSRAGNTIYF

V gene: TRBV30
J gene: TRBJ1-5
clone size: many
D gene: NA
CDR3 DNA: TGTGCCTGGAGTGTGTGGGGCCGCCAGGATCAGCCCCAGCATTTT
CDR3 protein: CAWSVWGRQDQPQHF

V gene: TRBV6-2/TRBV6-3
J gene: TRBJ1-5
clone size: NA
D gene: NA
CDR3 DNA: TGTGCCGGCAGTTATCAGTCCCCGCTTTATAGCAATCAGCCCCAGCATTTT
CDR3 protein: CAGSYQSPLYSNQPQHF

V gene: TRBV12-3/TRBV12-4
J gene: TRBJ1-1
clone size: few
D gene: NA
CDR3 DNA: TGTGCCAGCAGTTATCCGAGGGGCACTGAAGCTTTCTTT
CDR3 protein: CASSYPRGTEAFF

V gene: TRBV20-1
J gene: TRBJ2-7
clone size: NA
D gene: NA
CDR3 DNA: TGCAGTGCTGGACTGGAGGACTCCTACGAGCAGTACTTC
CDR3 protein: CSAGLEDSYEQYF

V gene: TRBV5-1
J gene: TRBJ1-5
clone size: few
D gene: NA
CDR3 DNA: TGCGCCAGCAGCTCGTACGGGGATAGCAATCAGCCCCAGCATTTT
CDR3 protein: CASSSYGDSNQPQHF

V gene: TRBV7-8
J gene: TRBJ2-3
clone size: many
D gene: TRBD1
CDR3 DNA: TGTGCCAGCAGCTATGGACAGGGACCGCCGCGTACGGCAGATACGCAGTATTTT
CDR3 protein: CASSYGQGPPRTADTQYF

V gene: TRBV12-5
J gene: TRBJ1-1
clone size: many
D gene: NA
CDR3 DNA: TGTGCTAGTGGTTTGTTCGGGTCTTTCGGGAACACTGAAGCTTTCTTT
CDR3 protein: CASGLFGSFGNTEAFF

V gene: TRBV14
J gene: TRBJ1-2
clone size: many
D gene: NA
CDR3 DNA: TGTGCCAGCAGCCAAGGTCACAGGAACTATGGCTACACCTTC
CDR3 protein: CASSQGHRNYGYTF

V gene: TRBV7-9
J gene: TRBJ2-1
clone size: many
D gene: NA
CDR3 DNA: TGTGCCAGCAGCGCCCCCTGGGACCATGAGCAGTTCTTC
CDR3 protein: CASSAPWDHEQFF

V gene: TRBV7-9
J gene: TRBJ2-7
clone size: many
D gene: NA
CDR3 DNA: TGTGCCAGCAGCCCAACGCGGACTCAGGGGCCATACAAGACCTACGAGCAGTACTTC
CDR3 protein: CASSPTRTQGPYKTYEQYF

V gene: TRBV2
J gene: TRBJ2-1
clone size: many
D gene: TRBD1
CDR3 DNA: TGTGCCAGCAAGGGACAGGGGATTGAGCAGTTCTTC
CDR3 protein: CASKGQGIEQFF

V gene: TRBV20-1
J gene: TRBJ2-7
clone size: NA
D gene: TRBD2
CDR3 DNA: TGCTCCGGCGGGAGGAGCTTCTACGAGCAGTACTTC
CDR3 protein: CSGGRSFYEQYF

V gene: TRBV19
J gene: TRBJ1-5
clone size: NA
D gene: TRBD1
CDR3 DNA: TGTGCCAGTAATCCGAGTTGGGACAGGGCTTATAGCAATCAGCCCCAGCATTTT
CDR3 protein: CASNPSWDRAYSNQPQHF

V gene: TRBV18
J gene: TRBJ2-5
clone size: many
D gene: NA
CDR3 DNA: TGTGCCAGCTCACCAGCGATCAAGGGGGAGACCCAGTACTTC
CDR3 protein: CASSPAIKGETQYF

V gene: TRBV20-1
J gene: TRBJ2-7
clone size: many
D gene: NA
CDR3 DNA: TGCAGTGCTAGGGGCAAGCGGGAGCAGTACTTC
CDR3 protein: CSARGKREQYF

V gene: TRBV14
J gene: TRBJ2-5
clone size: NA
D gene: TRBD2
CDR3 DNA: TGTGCCAGCAGCCAAGACCCTAGCGGGGTCGGGAAGACCCAGTACTTC
CDR3 protein: CASSQDPSGVGKTQYF

V gene: TRBV5-1
J gene: TRBJ2-7
clone size: many
D gene: NA
CDR3 DNA: TGCGCCAGCAGCTCCCTCCCTTCCTACGAGCAGTACTTC
CDR3 protein: CASSSLPSYEQYF

V gene: TRBV29-1
J gene: TRBJ1-2
clone size: many
D gene: NA
CDR3 DNA: TGCAGCGTTGTTGGGGGAGAGAGCTATGGCTACACCTTC
CDR3 protein: CSVVGGESYGYTF

V gene: TRBV12-3/TRBV12-4
J gene: TRBJ2-1
clone size: few
D gene: TRBD1
CDR3 DNA: TGTGCCAGCAGTCCGGACAGGGGGGACAATGAGCAGTTCTTC
CDR3 protein: CASSPDRGDNEQFF

V gene: TRBV30
J gene: TRBJ2-7
clone size: NA
D gene: TRBD1
CDR3 DNA: TGTGCCTGGAGTCGACTAATACAGGGGGGCGAGCAGTACTTC
CDR3 protein: CAWSRLIQGGEQYF

V gene: TRBV10-1
J gene: TRBJ2-7
clone size: many
D gene: NA
CDR3 DNA: TGCGCCAGCAGTGAGCGGGGCAAAACGGAGCAGTACTTC
CDR3 protein: CASSERGKTEQYF

V gene: TRBV19
J gene: TRBJ2-1
clone size: once
D gene: NA
CDR3 DNA: TGTGCCAGTAGTATAATGGCAGCATACAATGAGCAGTTCTTC
CDR3 protein: CASSIMAAYNEQFF